This T cell receptor (beta chain) was found in a study of cytomegalovirus exposure and HLA in healthy donors. Sequenced by immunoSEQ multiplex PCR; TCRdb stores in-frame clones only, minus some. The sample holds approximately 150,000 clones; approximately 88% are singletons and the top ten take over 3%. With V trimmed by 3 bases and J by 3 bases, 4 bases remained unmatched. CDR3 size: 14 residues. Per germline, CDR1 SGHNT and CDR2 YENEEA. The V and J genes are TRBV11-3 and TRBJ2-7; TRBD2 matches at 8 bases. This clonotype was obtained from a woman in her late teens or twenties in good health and CMV-seropositive. Sequencing was performed on PBMCs. In DNA form, the CDR3 reads TGTGCCAGCAGCTTGCGGGAGGCACTCTACGAGCAGTACTTC. Its protein is CASSLREALYEQYF.